Following are 30 T cell receptor beta chains from one sample sequenced in a study of T cell responses to AZD1222 COVID-19 vaccine. Profiled with immunoSEQ multiplex PCR; TCRdb holds only in-frame clones, not every one. The sample carries over 110,000 clones, about 90% recorded once. Source: peripheral blood, taken on day 0 of AZD1222 vaccination. The origin of the receptors is an adult in good health.

The chain uses TRBV7-2 and TRBJ2-5; D might be TRBD1 or TRBD2, each matching 5 bases. Germline CDR1 and CDR2: SGHTA and FQGNSA. With 3 bases removed from V and 1 base from J, the gap between germline ends came to 15 bases. This CDR3 region has 16 residues. The CDR3 region is CASSLVHRRPQETQYF. CDR3 coding DNA: TGTGCCAGCAGCTTGGTACACAGGAGGCCCCAAGAGACCCAGTACTTC.

This chain uses TRBV25-1 with TRBJ1-6, with TRBD1 matching 10 bases. This CDR3 spans 15 amino acids. CDR1 is MGHDK and CDR2 is SYGVNS in the germline V gene. J was trimmed by 7 bases and V by 4 bases; bases with no gene match: 4. The DNA for the CDR3 is TGTGCCAGCAGTGCCCGACAGGGGGCAAATTCACCCCTCCACTTT. This gives the protein CASSARQGANSPLHF.

This chain joins TRBV7-2 and TRBJ2-5; D ambiguous. This CDR3 contains 14 residues. Germline lookup yields CDR1 SGHTA and CDR2 FQGNSA. Trimming shortened V by 1 base and J by 4 bases, and 10 bases separated the two germline ends. The CDR3 coding sequence is TGTGCCAGCAGCTTAGGTCTAGGACGAGAGACCCAGTACTTC. It yields the protein CASSLGLGRETQYF.

The chain has TRBV7-2 and TRBJ1-2, with no clear D. The CDR3 is 13 residues long. The germline V gene encodes CDR1 SGHTA and CDR2 FQGNSA. With 2 bases removed from V and 4 bases from J, the gap between germline ends came to 8 bases. The CDR3 reads CASSLIELYGYTF. Here the CDR3 DNA reads TGTGCCAGCAGCTTAATCGAACTCTATGGCTACACCTTC.

The chain carries TRBV27 and TRBJ1-6; a possible D gene is TRBD1 (5 bases). This CDR3 is 14 amino acids long. Germline V CDR1 and CDR2: MNHEY, SMNVEV (reference sequence). Between the trimmed V and J ends, which lost 10 bases and 0 bases, there was a span of 10 bases. This CDR3 is CAIGRGSYNSPLHF. The CDR3 DNA reads TGTGCCATTGGTAGGGGCTCCTATAATTCACCCCTCCACTTT.

The rearrangement uses TRBV27 and TRBJ2-7, with D uncertain. In germline, CDR1 is MNHEY, CDR2 SMNVEV (reference sequence). V gave up 0 bases and J gave up 1 base, with 13 bases separating them. The CDR3 spans 16 residues. The CDR3 sequence: CASSLSHSKSSYEQYF. DNA of the CDR3: TGTGCCAGCAGTTTATCTCACAGCAAGAGTTCCTACGAGCAGTACTTC.

The chain recombines TRBV4-3 with TRBJ1-2; maybe TRBD1 (5 bases). The CDR3 covers 13 residues. The germline gives CDR1 LGHNA, CDR2 YSLEER. Deletions cut 0 bases from V and 5 bases from J, with 7 bases between. CDR3 sequence (DNA): TGCGCCAGCAGCCAAGATCAGGGTTATGGCTACACCTTC. This sequence encodes CASSQDQGYGYTF.

The chain is built from TRBV11-1 and TRBJ2-7, with TRBD2 matching 9 bases. Unmatched junction bases numbered 10, after V lost 4 bases and J lost 6 bases. The CDR3 is 15 amino acids. Germline V lookup: CDR1 SGHAT, CDR2 FQDESV (reference sequence). CDR3 DNA sequence: TGTGCCAGCAGCTCGCAGGCGGGAGGGCCCAGCGAGCAGTACTTC. This codes for CASSSQAGGPSEQYF.

The chain joins TRBV19 to TRBJ1-2, with D tentatively TRBD1 (5 bases). CDR1 is LNHDA, CDR2 SQIVND, per germline (reference sequence). The CDR3 sequence is 14 residues long. Trimming removed 7 bases at V and 7 bases at J, with 19 bases between. The CDR3 protein is CASTPGFPGAGYTF. For the CDR3, the DNA is TGTGCCAGTACCCCAGGTTTCCCCGGGGCTGGCTACACCTTC.

This sequence joins TRBV19 and TRBJ1-6; 7 bases match TRBD1. In germline, CDR1 is LNHDA, CDR2 SQIVND (reference sequence). The CDR3 is made up of 15 amino acids. The V gene end was trimmed by 3 bases and the J gene end by 7 bases; junction bases not matched to a gene: 6. The CDR3, as DNA: TGTGCCAGTAGTATCCGGGACAGCGGCAATTCACCCCTCCACTTT. It translates to CASSIRDSGNSPLHF.

This chain joins TRBV2 and TRBJ2-5; D unresolved. The CDR3 contains 11 residues. V dropped 6 bases and J dropped 5 bases, with 7 bases sitting between them. Germline assignment: CDR1 SNHLY and CDR2 FYNNEI. The CDR3 protein is CASRMGETQYF. CDR3 sequence (DNA): TGTGCCAGCAGGATGGGGGAGACCCAGTACTTC.

This clone was observed once. V usage is TRBV4-1 and J usage is TRBJ2-5, with 10 positions matching TRBD2. CDR3 size: 15 residues. Germline V lookup: CDR1 MGHRA, CDR2 YSYEKL. With 1 base clipped from V and 2 bases from J, the junction kept 1 base outside the gene matches. The DNA for the CDR3 is TGCGCCAGCAGCCAAGGGACTAGCGGACAAGAGACCCAGTACTTC. Its protein is CASSQGTSGQETQYF.

The chain is built from TRBV29-1 and TRBJ1-4, with D tentatively TRBD1 (6 bases). CDR1 SQVTM and CDR2 ANQGSEA come from the germline V gene. Trimming left V 6 bases short and J 7 bases short, with 18 bases between. The length of the CDR3 is 14 residues. As DNA, the CDR3 is TGCAGCGTCGATGTAGGGGGTTTGGGTGAAAAACTGTTTTTT. This sequence encodes CSVDVGGLGEKLFF.

This rearrangement joins TRBV10-3 to TRBJ1-5; D remains ambiguous. CDR3 size: 15 residues. The V and J ends lost 10 bases and 4 bases respectively, with 20 bases between them. CDR1 and CDR2 (germline): ENHRY, SYGVKD. The CDR3 spells CATREDEVLNQPQHF. The CDR3 DNA is TGTGCCACTAGGGAAGACGAAGTTTTGAATCAGCCCCAGCATTTT.

The CDR3: CATLRSLGTYEQYF. CDR3 coding DNA: TGTGCCACCCTCCGGTCGTTGGGAACCTACGAGCAGTACTTC. The chain combines TRBV6-5 with TRBJ2-7; D is ambiguous. The germline V gene has CDR1 MNHEY and CDR2 SVGAGI. With 10 bases removed from V and 2 bases from J, the gap between germline ends came to 18 bases. This CDR3 spans 14 amino acids.

V gene TRBV4-2 combines with J gene TRBJ2-7; tentative D call: TRBD2 (5 bases). Germline-derived CDR1 and CDR2 are LGHNA and YNFKEQ. The V end was cut by 1 base, the J end by 4 bases, with 11 bases between. This CDR3 is built from 14 residues. The CDR3 loop is CASSQGWERYEQYF. DNA for the CDR3: TGTGCCAGCAGCCAAGGGTGGGAGAGGTACGAGCAGTACTTC.

V usage is TRBV9 and J usage is TRBJ1-3; TRBD1 is a possible D gene (6 bases). Germline-derived CDR1 and CDR2 are SGDLS and YYNGEE. The V and J ends lost 4 bases and 1 base respectively, with 12 bases between them. The CDR3 extends over 15 amino acids. CDR3 region: CASSPGHLSGNTIYF. CDR3 nucleotide sequence: TGTGCCAGCAGCCCGGGACACCTTTCTGGAAACACCATATATTTT.

This chain joins TRBV19 and TRBJ1-2; tentative D call: TRBD1 (5 bases). This CDR3 region has 15 residues. V was pared by 3 bases and J by 0 bases, with 11 bases between. Germline-derived CDR1 and CDR2 are LNHDA and SQIVND (reference sequence). The DNA of the CDR3 is TGTGCCAGTAGTATTGGGGCGGTCGCTAACTATGGCTACACCTTC. Its translation is CASSIGAVANYGYTF.

The chain combines TRBV5-5 with TRBJ1-2, with D possibly being TRBD1 (6 bases). This CDR3 contains 14 residues. Deletions cut 0 bases from V and 4 bases from J, with 10 bases between. The germline CDR1 and CDR2 sequences are SGHKS and YYEKEE (reference sequence). CDR3 sequence (DNA): TGTGCCAGCAGCTTGGGAACAGGGAGCTATGGCTACACCTTC. This encodes CASSLGTGSYGYTF.

V is TRBV6-2 or TRBV6-3 and J is TRBJ2-1, with 8 bases that match TRBD1. Germline V lookup: CDR1 MNHEY, CDR2 SVGEGT. J lost 6 bases, V lost 2 bases, and 9 bases had no gene match. The CDR3 is 16 amino acids. The CDR3 nucleotides are TGTGCCAGCAGTTACGACGGGCAGGGGGCGCGCAATGAGCAGTTCTTC. Its translation: CASSYDGQGARNEQFF.

This sequence joins TRBV13 and TRBJ2-5, with 9 bases matching TRBD2. V shed 4 bases and J 2 bases; nucleotides not matched to a gene: 17. This CDR3 region has 19 residues. CDR1 PRHDT and CDR2 FYEKMQ come from the germline V gene (reference sequence). The CDR3 nucleotides read TGTGCCAGCAGCTCCTCCCCGGGGATAGCGGGAGAGGGACAAGAGACCCAGTACTTC. It is translated as CASSSSPGIAGEGQETQYF.

This chain uses TRBV9 with TRBJ2-7; 12 bases are a match to TRBD2. The CDR3 has 16 amino acids. Per the germline V gene, CDR1 is SGDLS and CDR2 is YYNGEE. V lost 6 bases, J lost 1 base, and 8 bases stayed unmatched. CDR3 residues: CASTPGGLAGSYEQYF. CDR3 nucleotide sequence: TGTGCCAGCACCCCCGGGGGACTAGCGGGTTCCTACGAGCAGTACTTC.

V gene TRBV4-2 combines with J gene TRBJ2-5; TRBD1 might be the D (6 bases). The CDR3 sequence is 16 residues long. Germline V gene lookup returns CDR1 LGHNA and CDR2 YNFKEQ. With 0 bases removed from V and 2 bases from J, the gap between germline ends came to 13 bases. In DNA, the CDR3 is TGTGCCAGCAGCCAAGATTTTGAGACAGGACAAGAGACCCAGTACTTC. Amino acids: CASSQDFETGQETQYF.

The chain links TRBV30 to TRBJ2-7; D might be TRBD1 (6 bases). This CDR3 is 15 amino acids long. Germline lookup yields CDR1 GTSNPN and CDR2 SVGIG (reference sequence). Trimming shortened V by 3 bases and J by 1 base, and 16 bases separated the two germline ends. The CDR3 bases are TGTGCCTGGAGGTCGACAGGAGCGGCATCCTACGAGCAGTACTTC. Amino acid sequence: CAWRSTGAASYEQYF.

A single count supports this clone. The chain carries TRBV4-3 and TRBJ1-1; D is unresolved. Trimming removed 1 base at V and 5 bases at J, with 14 bases between. Germline assignment: CDR1 LGHNA and CDR2 YSLEER. The CDR3 runs to 15 residues. The CDR3 spells CASSQVGTGDTEAFF. CDR3 coding DNA: TGCGCCAGCAGCCAAGTAGGTACTGGGGATACTGAAGCTTTCTTT.

The chain employs TRBV7-6 and TRBJ1-1, with D possibly TRBD1 on 6 matching bases. Trimming cost V 1 base and J 2 bases, with 14 bases left between them. The CDR3 has 16 amino acids. The germline V gene has CDR1 SGHVS and CDR2 FNYEAQ. Here the CDR3 reads CASSLVYRAHNTEAFF. The CDR3 nucleotides are TGTGCCAGCAGCTTAGTCTACAGGGCACATAACACTGAAGCTTTCTTT.

This clone occurred once. This chain uses TRBV7-3 with TRBJ1-1; D is possibly TRBD1 (6 bases). Germline CDR1 and CDR2: SGHTA and FQGTGA. The CDR3 totals 15 residues. V lost 1 base and J lost 3, with 12 bases in between. Here the CDR3 reads CASSLNGGGYTEAFF. CDR3 sequence (DNA): TGTGCCAGCAGCTTAAATGGGGGCGGCTACACTGAAGCTTTCTTT.

This clone was detected only a few times. The chain employs TRBV10-1 and TRBJ2-7; no clear D gene. Deletions cut 5 bases from V and 6 bases from J, with 17 bases between. Germline CDR1 is WNHNN and CDR2 is SYGVQD (reference sequence). The CDR3 spans 14 residues. This chain's CDR3 is CASSLTALGLEQYF. The DNA for the CDR3 is TGCGCCAGCAGTTTGACCGCACTTGGGCTCGAGCAGTACTTC.

V and J are TRBV6-2 or TRBV6-3 and TRBJ1-5; 8 nucleotides line up with TRBD1. CDR1 and CDR2 (germline): MNHEY, SVGEGT. There are 15 residues in the CDR3. V gave up 4 bases and J gave up 8 bases; unmatched junction bases: 10. The CDR3 loop is CASSFQRQGMKPQHF. The CDR3 nucleotides read TGTGCCAGCAGTTTCCAACGACAGGGGATGAAGCCCCAGCATTTT.

This chain joins TRBV19 and TRBJ2-2; D gene uncertain. Germline-derived CDR1 and CDR2 are LNHDA and SQIVND (reference sequence). The V end lost 7 bases, the J end lost 2 bases, and 11 bases lay between the germline ends. The CDR3 contains 14 residues. The DNA for the CDR3 is TGTGCCAGTACCCCGTTGGGTAACACCGGGGAGCTGTTTTTT. Protein product: CASTPLGNTGELFF.